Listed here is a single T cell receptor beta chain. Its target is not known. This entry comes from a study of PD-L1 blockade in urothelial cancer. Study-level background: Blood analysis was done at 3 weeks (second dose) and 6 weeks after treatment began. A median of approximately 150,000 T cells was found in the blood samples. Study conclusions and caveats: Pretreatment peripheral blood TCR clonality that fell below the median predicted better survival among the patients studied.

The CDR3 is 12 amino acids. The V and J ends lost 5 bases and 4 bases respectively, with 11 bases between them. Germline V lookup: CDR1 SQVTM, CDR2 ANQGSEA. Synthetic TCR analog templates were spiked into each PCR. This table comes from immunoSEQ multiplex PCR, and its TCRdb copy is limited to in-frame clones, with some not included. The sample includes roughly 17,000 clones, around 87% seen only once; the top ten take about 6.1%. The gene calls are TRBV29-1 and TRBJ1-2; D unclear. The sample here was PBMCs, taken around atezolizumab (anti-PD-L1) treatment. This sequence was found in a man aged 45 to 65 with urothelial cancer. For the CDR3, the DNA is TGCAGCGTTCTGAACAGCTTCTATGGCTACACCTTC. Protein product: CSVLNSFYGYTF.